This T cell receptor beta chain came from a study of pediatric ulcerative colitis. Findings of the study overall: All ulcerative colitis patients, but no controls, carried two rectal clonotypes. In rectum, acute severe colitis had expanded clones and less diversity.

The protocol was immunoSEQ multiplex PCR, while the TCRdb copy is restricted to in-frame clones and leaves out a portion. Among 30,000 to 35,000 clones listed, about three quarters were seen once. Rectal tissue came from one to two pinch biopsies taken at colonoscopy. This clone was detected only once. Antigen specificity is unknown. With V trimmed by 7 bases and J by 3 bases, 6 bases remained unmatched. CDR1 SQVTM and CDR2 ANQGSEA come from the germline V gene. The CDR3 is 13 residues long. Sequenced input: gut tissue. This chain connects TRBV29-1 to TRBJ1-1; 9 positions match TRBD1. The source of this sequence is a boy aged 5-17 years with mild ulcerative colitis. The CDR3 DNA reads as TGCAGCGCTACCCGGGACAGGGACACTGAAGCTTTCTTT. It translates to CSATRDRDTEAFF.